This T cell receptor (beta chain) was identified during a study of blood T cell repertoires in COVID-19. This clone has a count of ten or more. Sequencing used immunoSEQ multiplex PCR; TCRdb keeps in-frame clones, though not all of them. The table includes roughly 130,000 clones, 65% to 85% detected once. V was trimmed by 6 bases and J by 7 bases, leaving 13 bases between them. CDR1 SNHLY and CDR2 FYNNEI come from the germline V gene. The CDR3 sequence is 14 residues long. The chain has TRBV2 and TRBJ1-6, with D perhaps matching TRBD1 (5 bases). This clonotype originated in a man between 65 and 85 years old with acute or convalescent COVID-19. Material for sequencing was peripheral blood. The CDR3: CASRAGTRNSPLHF. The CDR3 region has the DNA TGTGCCAGCAGAGCCGGGACTCGGAATTCACCCCTCCACTTT.